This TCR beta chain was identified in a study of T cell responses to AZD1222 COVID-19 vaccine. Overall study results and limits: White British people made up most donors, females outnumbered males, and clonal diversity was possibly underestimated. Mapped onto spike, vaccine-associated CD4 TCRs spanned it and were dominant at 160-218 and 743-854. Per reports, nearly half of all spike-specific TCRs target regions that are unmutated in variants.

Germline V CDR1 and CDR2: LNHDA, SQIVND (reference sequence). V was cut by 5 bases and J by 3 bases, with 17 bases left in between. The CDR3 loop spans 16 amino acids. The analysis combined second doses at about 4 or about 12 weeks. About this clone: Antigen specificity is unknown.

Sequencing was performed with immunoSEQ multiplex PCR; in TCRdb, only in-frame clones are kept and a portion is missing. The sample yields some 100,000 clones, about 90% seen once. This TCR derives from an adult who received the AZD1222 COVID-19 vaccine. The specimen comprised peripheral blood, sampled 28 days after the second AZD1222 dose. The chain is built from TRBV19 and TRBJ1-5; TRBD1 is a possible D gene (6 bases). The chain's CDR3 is CASSPQRGTNNQPQHF. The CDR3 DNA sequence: TGTGCCAGTAGTCCCCAAAGGGGGACCAACAATCAGCCCCAGCATTTT.